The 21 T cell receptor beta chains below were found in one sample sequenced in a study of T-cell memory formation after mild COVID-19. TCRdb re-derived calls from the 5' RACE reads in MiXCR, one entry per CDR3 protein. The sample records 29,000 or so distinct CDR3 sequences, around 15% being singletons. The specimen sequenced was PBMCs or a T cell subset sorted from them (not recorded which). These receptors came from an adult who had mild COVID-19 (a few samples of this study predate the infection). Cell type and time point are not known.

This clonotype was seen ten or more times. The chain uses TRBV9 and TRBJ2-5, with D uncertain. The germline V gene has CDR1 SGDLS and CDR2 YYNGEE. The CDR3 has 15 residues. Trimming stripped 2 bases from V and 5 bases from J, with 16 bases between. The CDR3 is CASSVGPAFGETQYF. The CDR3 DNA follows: TGTGCCAGCAGCGTGGGCCCTGCCTTTGGGGAGACCCAGTACTTC.

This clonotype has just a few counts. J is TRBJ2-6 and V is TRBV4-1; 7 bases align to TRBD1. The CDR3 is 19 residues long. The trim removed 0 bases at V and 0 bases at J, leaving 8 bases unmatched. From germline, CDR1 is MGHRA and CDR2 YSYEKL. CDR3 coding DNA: TGCGCCAGCAGCCAAGAAGGACAGGTGGGATACTCTGGGGCCAACGTCCTGACTTTC. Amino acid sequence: CASSQEGQVGYSGANVLTF.

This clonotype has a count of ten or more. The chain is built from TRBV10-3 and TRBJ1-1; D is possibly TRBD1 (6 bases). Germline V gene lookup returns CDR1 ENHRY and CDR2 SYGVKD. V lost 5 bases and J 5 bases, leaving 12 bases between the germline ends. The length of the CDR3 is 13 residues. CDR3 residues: CAISQQGETEAFF. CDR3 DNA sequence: TGTGCCATCAGTCAACAGGGAGAAACTGAAGCTTTCTTT.

CDR3 amino acids: CASSLWVKETQYF. For the CDR3, the DNA is TGTGCCAGCAGTTTATGGGTGAAAGAGACCCAGTACTTC. The chain combines TRBV12-3 or TRBV12-4 with TRBJ2-5, with unresolved D. V was shortened by 2 bases and J by 3 bases, with 7 bases between the two germline ends. The CDR3 has 13 amino acids.

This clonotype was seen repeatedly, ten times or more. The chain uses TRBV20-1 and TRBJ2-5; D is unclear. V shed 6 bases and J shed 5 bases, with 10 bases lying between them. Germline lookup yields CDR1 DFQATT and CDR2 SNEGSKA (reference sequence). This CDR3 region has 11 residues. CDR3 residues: CSARAPETQYF. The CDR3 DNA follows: TGCAGTGCCCGAGCCCCCGAGACCCAGTACTTC.

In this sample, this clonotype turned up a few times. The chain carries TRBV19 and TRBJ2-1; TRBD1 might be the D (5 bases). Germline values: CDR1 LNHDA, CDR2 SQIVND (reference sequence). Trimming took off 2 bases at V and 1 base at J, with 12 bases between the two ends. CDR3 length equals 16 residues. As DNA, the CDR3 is TGTGCCAGTAGTATATCCCCCAGGGTATCCTACAATGAGCAGTTCTTC. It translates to CASSISPRVSYNEQFF.

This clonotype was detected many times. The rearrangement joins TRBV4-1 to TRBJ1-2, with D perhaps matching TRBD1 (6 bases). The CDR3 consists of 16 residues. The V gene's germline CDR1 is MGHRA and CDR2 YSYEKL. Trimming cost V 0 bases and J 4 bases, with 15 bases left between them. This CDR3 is CASSQEGTGFSYGYTF. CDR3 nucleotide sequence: TGCGCCAGCAGCCAAGAGGGTACAGGGTTTTCCTATGGCTACACCTTC.

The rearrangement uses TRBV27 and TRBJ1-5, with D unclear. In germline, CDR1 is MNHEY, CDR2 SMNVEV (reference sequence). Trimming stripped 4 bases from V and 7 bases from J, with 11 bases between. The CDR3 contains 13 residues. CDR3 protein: CASSSYPPQPQHF. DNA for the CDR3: TGTGCCAGCAGTTCCTACCCTCCACAGCCCCAGCATTTT.

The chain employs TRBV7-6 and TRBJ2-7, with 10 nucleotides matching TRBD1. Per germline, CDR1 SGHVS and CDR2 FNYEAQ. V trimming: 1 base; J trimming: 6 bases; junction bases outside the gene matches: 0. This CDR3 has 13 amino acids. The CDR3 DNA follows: TGTGCCAGCAGCTTAGGGACAGGGGGCGAGCAGTACTTC. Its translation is CASSLGTGGEQYF.

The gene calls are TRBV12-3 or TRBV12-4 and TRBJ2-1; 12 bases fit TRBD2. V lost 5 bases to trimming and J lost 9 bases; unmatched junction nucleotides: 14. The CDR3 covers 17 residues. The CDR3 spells CASSEGWLAGGWSEQFF. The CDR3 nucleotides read TGTGCCAGCAGTGAGGGATGGCTAGCGGGAGGGTGGAGTGAGCAGTTCTTC.

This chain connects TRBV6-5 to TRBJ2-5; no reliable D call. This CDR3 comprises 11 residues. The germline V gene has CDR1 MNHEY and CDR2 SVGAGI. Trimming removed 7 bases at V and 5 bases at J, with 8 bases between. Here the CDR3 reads CASNLRETQYF. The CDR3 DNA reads TGTGCCAGCAACCTGAGGGAGACCCAGTACTTC.

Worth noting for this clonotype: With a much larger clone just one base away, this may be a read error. The CDR3 is CASSYLGGTASYNDQFF. DNA of the CDR3: TGTGCCAGCAGCTACCTAGGGGGGACGGCATCCTACAATGATCAGTTCTTC. The V call is TRBV7-2, the J call TRBJ2-1; D tentatively fits TRBD1 or TRBD2 (6 bases each). Germline CDR1 reads SGHTA; CDR2 reads FQGNSA. CDR3 length: 17 residues.

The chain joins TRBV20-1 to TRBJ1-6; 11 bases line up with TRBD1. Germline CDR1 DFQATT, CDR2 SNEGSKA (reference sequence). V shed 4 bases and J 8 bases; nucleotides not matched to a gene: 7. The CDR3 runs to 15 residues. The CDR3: CSATEDRGLDSPLHF. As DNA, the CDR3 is TGCAGTGCTACCGAGGACAGGGGGCTAGATTCACCCCTCCACTTT.

DNA for the CDR3: TGTGCCACCAGTGCGTCGGGGCGGGGGCAAGAGACCCAGTACTTC. It encodes CATSASGRGQETQYF. This chain links TRBV24-1 with TRBJ2-5, with 7 nucleotides matching TRBD2. CDR1 and CDR2 from the germline V gene are KGHDR and SFDVKD. V shed 5 bases, J shed 2 bases, and the junction held 7 bases outside the gene matches. CDR3 length equals 15 residues.

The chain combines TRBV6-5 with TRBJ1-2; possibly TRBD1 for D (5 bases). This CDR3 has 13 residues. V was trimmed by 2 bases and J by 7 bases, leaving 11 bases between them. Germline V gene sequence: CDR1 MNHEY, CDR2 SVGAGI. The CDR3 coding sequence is TGTGCCAGCAGTTACGGGGGAGGTGGTGGCTACACCTTC. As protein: CASSYGGGGGYTF.

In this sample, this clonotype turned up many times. The CDR3 reads CASSKDPTSGRGNEQFF. The CDR3 DNA sequence: TGTGCCAGCAGCAAAGACCCCACTAGCGGGAGAGGTAATGAGCAGTTCTTC. V is TRBV21-1 and J is TRBJ2-1; the table's D gene call, TRBD2, was not cross checked with the DNA. TRBV21-1 is a pseudogene locus. There are 17 residues in the CDR3.

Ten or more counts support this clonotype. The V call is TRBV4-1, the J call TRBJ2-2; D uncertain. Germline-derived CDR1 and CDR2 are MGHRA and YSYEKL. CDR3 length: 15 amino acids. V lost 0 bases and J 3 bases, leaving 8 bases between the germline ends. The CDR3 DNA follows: TGCGCCAGCAGCCAAGATCTGGAGTACACCGGGGAGCTGTTTTTT. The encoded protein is CASSQDLEYTGELFF.

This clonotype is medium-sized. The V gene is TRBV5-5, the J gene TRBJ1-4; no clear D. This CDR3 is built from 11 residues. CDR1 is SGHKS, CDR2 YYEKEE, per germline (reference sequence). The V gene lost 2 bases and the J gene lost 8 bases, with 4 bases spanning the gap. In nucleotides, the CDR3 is TGTGCCAGCAGCTTTGGGGAAAAACTGTTTTTT. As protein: CASSFGEKLFF.

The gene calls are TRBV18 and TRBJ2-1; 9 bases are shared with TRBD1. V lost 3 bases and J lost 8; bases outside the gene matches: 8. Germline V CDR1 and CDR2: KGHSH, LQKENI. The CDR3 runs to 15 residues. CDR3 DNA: TGTGCCAGCTCACCTTGGGGACAGGGTAACCATGAGCAGTTCTTC. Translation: CASSPWGQGNHEQFF.

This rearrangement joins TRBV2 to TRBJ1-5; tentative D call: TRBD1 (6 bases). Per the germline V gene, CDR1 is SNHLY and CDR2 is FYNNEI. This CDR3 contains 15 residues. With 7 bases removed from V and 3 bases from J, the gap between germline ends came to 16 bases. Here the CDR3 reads CASNLQGRNNQPQHF. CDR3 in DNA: TGTGCCAGCAACCTACAGGGTAGGAACAATCAGCCCCAGCATTTT.

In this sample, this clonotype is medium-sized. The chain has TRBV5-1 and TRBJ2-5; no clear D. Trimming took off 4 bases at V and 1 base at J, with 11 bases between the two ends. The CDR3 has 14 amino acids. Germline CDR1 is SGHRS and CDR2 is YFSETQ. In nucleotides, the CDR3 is TGCGCCAGCAGCCTTGGACCCTCCCAAGAGACCCAGTACTTC. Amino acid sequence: CASSLGPSQETQYF.